This T cell receptor beta chain is drawn from a study of OX40 agonist ivuxolimab in advanced cancers. Turning to the study itself: Patients treated during dose escalation were battling hepatocellular carcinoma, melanoma, renal cell or head and neck cancer. Study conclusions and caveats: Relative to CD4+, CD8+ T cells held more expanded clones on average. CD4+ and CD8+ blood T cells expanded clonally by week 6 at 0.1 to 3.0 mg/kg.

A word on this clone: The antigen is unknown.

Profiling relied on immunoSEQ multiplex PCR, and the TCRdb table lists in-frame clones only, not all of them. This table holds over 55,000 clones, about 90% found once. Per germline, CDR1 LGHNA and CDR2 YNFKEQ. Trimming left V 6 bases short and J 2 bases short, with 24 bases between. The CDR3 is 18 amino acids. Sequenced material: CD4+ or CD8+ T cells sorted from blood, taken in a trial of the OX40 agonist ivuxolimab. The TCR comes from an adult with an advanced solid tumor such as melanoma, head and neck, liver or kidney cancer. The chain links TRBV4-2 to TRBJ2-3, with D perhaps TRBD2 (6 bases). The CDR3 here is CASSPRGGIAVPTDTQYF. Here the CDR3 DNA reads TGTGCCAGCAGTCCAAGGGGTGGAATAGCGGTACCCACAGATACGCAGTATTTT.